This T cell receptor (beta chain) was sequenced for a study of cytomegalovirus exposure and HLA in healthy donors (dated by TCRdb to between 2016 and 2019). With respect to the entire study: According to an earlier analysis of several hundred of the donors, about 179 million T cells yielded roughly 110 million unique TCR beta sequences and less than 300 Gb of sequence data. An early release that covered more than 550 HLA-typed donors contained around 300 gigabases of sequencing data and some 87 million unique TCR sequences. Among the roughly 430 genotyped donors, about 83% belonged to the genetic ancestry cluster associated with self-reported Caucasian donors. The study aimed to test whether cataloging public T cell receptors could reveal signatures of past pathogen exposure. The study used immunosequencing to profile the T cell repertoires of 670 or so subjects and linked those repertoires to cytomegalovirus serostatus. Besides the first cohort of 550 to 750 subjects, a separate validation cohort made up of roughly 120 different subjects was used. To predict cytomegalovirus infection status, the study brought together high-throughput TCR immunosequencing, statistical association of individual TCRs with disease status, and machine learning. In a later analysis, previously published TCR beta repertoires from 550 to 750 donors were re-analyzed and high-resolution HLA genotyping was added so that TCR occurrence patterns could be studied. The later analysis used no new phenotypic data to find candidate immune exposures, relying instead on TCR beta sequences and their occurrence across donors. In an earlier analysis of a few hundred of the donors, high-throughput TCR beta sequencing was used to judge whether each TCR beta V gene segment behaved as functional or pseudogenic. Alongside the repertoire data, information on donor age, sex, ethnicity and CMV serostatus was compiled. A later genetic analysis took genome-wide SNP genotypes for about three fifths of the 666 donors and used that subset as a discovery cohort. All discovery cohort repertoires had been generated on a single sequencing platform. HLA typing included class I and class II loci at four-digit resolution. The number of donors typed differed by locus, with roughly 629-640 for A, B, C, DRB1 and DQB1, around 520 for DQA1, some 570 for DPA1, and some 440 for DPB1. A few DR-DQ haplotypes were treated as single units for association and clustering because of strong linkage in the cohort. On average, over 200,000 unique TCR beta nucleotide sequences were sequenced per donor among 398 genotyped donors of the cohort, with about 19% of those sequences being non-productive.

The receptor library was made with the immunoSEQ multiplex PCR assay. A mixture of 60 forward primers for TCR Vbeta segments and 13 reverse primers for TCR Jbeta segments was used in the multiplex PCR. The CDR3 region of rearranged TCR beta genes was amplified from genomic DNA with a multiplex PCR assay. The Illumina HiSeq System was used to sequence the amplified TCR beta libraries as 87-base-pair reads. Per the authors' processing: Across the roughly 600 repertoires, a later analysis counted some 80 million unique TCR beta chains, 8.5 million to 12 million of which were shared by at least two donors. To remove PCR and sequencing errors, raw reads were error-corrected and collapsed into unique sequences using a nearest-neighbor algorithm that merged closely related sequences. CDR3 sequences were aligned to IMGT reference sequences to assign V, D and J gene segments. For a sequence to be retained, at least a six-nucleotide match to both a V gene segment and a J gene segment was required. Rearrangements were classified as productive when the CDR3 lacked stop codons and remained in frame with V and J, and all other rearrangements were classified as non-productive. CDR3 was defined according to IMGT convention as the region running from the second conserved V-encoded cysteine to the conserved J-encoded phenylalanine. The earlier analysis of approximately 500 of the donors excluded sequences that lacked an unambiguous match to a single V gene segment. An earlier analysis of almost 600 of the donors classified V segments as functional when productive rearrangements were above 56.7% and as segregating when the standard deviation between donors was above 5%. To diagnose cytomegalovirus status from the catalog of TCR beta chain sequences, a statistical classification framework was built. A later analysis assigned V and J genes by comparing TCR nucleotide sequences with IMGT/GENE-DB human TR gene sequences. A later analysis assigned CDR3 sequences and most-parsimonious VDJ recombination scenarios with the TCRdist pipeline. A later analysis defined each TCR beta chain by its CDR3 amino acid sequence plus V-gene family, and excluded reads lacking a unique V-gene family. To address suspected cross-contamination and a sequencing artifact, a later analysis removed roughly 580 highly shared, low-generation-probability nucleotide sequences. For each public chain, a later analysis derived a clonal expansion index from normalized ranks of inferred template counts within each repertoire. In a later analysis, generation probabilities were computed using a VDJ recombination model fitted to out-of-frame rearrangements, and the results were checked against IGoR. A later analysis scored TCR-TCR, TCR-HLA and TCR-CMV co-occurrence with hypergeometric tests, applying a repertoire-size bias correction to TCR pairs. False discovery rates were estimated in a later analysis by permuting HLA or CMV assignments 20 times. In a later analysis, co-occurring TCRs were grouped with DBSCAN, and TCRdist sequence similarity was added when clustering was performed within HLA-allele-positive subsets. For co-occurrence clustering, repertoires with fewer than 30,000 or more than 120,000 public chains were excluded, along with five or six repertoires with anomalous nucleotide sharing. TCRdb's version of the immuneACCESS table is confined to in-frame rearrangements and falls short of the full clone set. An unresolved V gene accounts for under half of the shortfall where checked; the remainder is of unknown origin. V and J calls and clone size are copied from that table; D and trimming were computed from the DNA. The sample table lists tens of thousands of clones, roughly 78% of them with a count of one. The ten largest clones represent about 8.8% of the sample.

This clone was picked up one time. Its cognate antigen has yet to be identified. No base quality values were provided; no much bigger clone lies one nucleotide off. The cohort was made up of 500 to 850 healthy bone marrow donors. All cohort members were sampled while nominally healthy, although unrecorded immune exposures were likely present. The donor tested CMV seronegative, placing the donor among the 350 or so seronegative members of the cohort. A peripheral blood sample was provided by each donor, and peripheral blood mononuclear cells were used for TCR beta sequencing. The Qiagen DNeasy Blood Extraction Kit was used to extract genomic DNA from the blood cell samples. General conclusions and limits of the study: CMV serostatus was the only immune exposure information available for the cohort. Across donors, most TCR sequences were observed very rarely, whereas some public TCRs were present in many individuals. A later genetic analysis reported fewer N-insertions in productive TCRs among donors in an Asian-associated ancestry cluster than the approximately 670-donor mean. In a later analysis, the rate of TCR association differed among HLA loci, with DRB1 alleles having the most associated TCRs and HLA-C alleles having the fewest. A group of highly shared sequence variants was considered likely to be a technical artifact of the sequencing pipeline. In vitro tests confirmed that a few of the cytomegalovirus-associated TCR beta chains recognize cytomegalovirus antigens. In an earlier analysis of approximately 590 of the donors, most TCR beta V segments were observed in productive rearrangements about 87% or about 30% of the time, broadly matching IMGT annotations. This cohort had only TCR beta chains sequenced, and the lack of alpha or paired-chain data limited which features could be detected. Seventeen rarely observed V segments, including chromosome 9 orphons, were excluded from the earlier analysis of approximately 600 of the donors because counts were too low. Some IMGT-functional V segments, including TRBV6-2 and TRBV6-3, could not be distinguished by the 87-base-pair reads and were therefore excluded. In a later analysis, around 17,000 TCR beta sequences were associated with specific HLA alleles at a false discovery rate of 0.05. Correlated functional status among segregating V segments might be attributable to linkage disequilibrium, but an unknown experimental factor could not be ruled out. A further reported finding was that TCR beta sequences accurately predicted the HLA-A and HLA-B alleles for most subjects in the first cohort. Because HLA typing was unavailable for some donors at each locus, only the typed subset was used in association tests. Most CMV-associated TCR beta chains appeared to be HLA-restricted in a later analysis, and the HLA associations seemed to be driven largely by CMV exposure. Cytomegalovirus status was reported to be diagnosed by the classifier with high specificity and sensitivity in both the original and validation cohorts. It was suggested by the authors that the approach could potentially be generalized to other disease states and immunological phenotypes. A later genetic analysis associated a missense DCLRE1C variant with V-gene and J-gene trimming of TCR beta chains, and an independent cohort replicated the association. The study gave a list of some 150 TCR beta chains associated with cytomegalovirus. Sequencing depth was assumed to be roughly uniform across donors in the presence/absence analyses, though that assumption may not hold. Several of the top co-occurrence clusters appeared to be linked to parvovirus B19, influenza, CMV and Epstein-Barr virus, according to a later analysis. Assigning TCR associations to individual alleles was difficult when HLA alleles, especially DR and DQ, strongly co-occurred. In a later analysis, HLA-associated TCR beta chains showed more clonal expansion and lower generation probabilities than non-associated chains that were equally common.

CDR1 is given as SGHVS and CDR2 as FNYEAQ, both from the germline V gene. Clipping removes 2 bases from V and 0 bases from J, with 12 as the unmatched junction base count. Including cysteine and phenylalanine, the CDR3 has 19 amino acids. Just the 57-base CDR3 DNA is kept, in frame starting at base 1. The sequencing sample was made of PBMCs. This clonotype originated in a man aged 35 to 55 in good health and CMV-seronegative. The rearrangement combines TRBV7-6 with TRBJ2-1; TRBD2 fits 8 bases in the junction. CDR3 protein: CASSLSGGGSIGSYNEQFF. The DNA is TGTGCCAGCAGCTTAAGCGGCGGGGGGTCAATTGGCTCCTACAATGAGCAGTTCTTC. Outside the CDR3, residues come from the reference TRBV7-6 and TRBJ2-1 proteins, so the full variable domain is: GAGVSQSPRYKVTKRGQDVALRCDPISGHVSLYWYRQALGQGPEFLTYFNYEAQQDKSGLPNDRFSAERPEGSISTLTIQRTEQRDSAMYRCASSLSGGGSIGSYNEQFFGPGTRLTVL.